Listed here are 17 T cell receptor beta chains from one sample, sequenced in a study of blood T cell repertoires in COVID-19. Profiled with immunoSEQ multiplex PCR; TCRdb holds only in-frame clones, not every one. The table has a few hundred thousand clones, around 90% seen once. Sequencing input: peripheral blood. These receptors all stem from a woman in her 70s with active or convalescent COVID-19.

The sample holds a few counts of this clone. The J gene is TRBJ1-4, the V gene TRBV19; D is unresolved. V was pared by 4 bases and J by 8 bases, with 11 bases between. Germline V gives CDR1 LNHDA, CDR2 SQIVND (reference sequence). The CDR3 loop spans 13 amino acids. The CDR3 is CASSTVGREKLFF. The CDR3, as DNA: TGTGCCAGTAGTACGGTTGGTCGGGAAAAACTGTTTTTT.

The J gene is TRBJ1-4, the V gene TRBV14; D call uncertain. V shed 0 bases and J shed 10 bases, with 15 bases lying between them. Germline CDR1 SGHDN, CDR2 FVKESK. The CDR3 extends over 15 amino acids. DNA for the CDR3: TGTGCCAGCAGCCAAGAAAGTGCATCCCGAGGAAAACTGTTTTTT. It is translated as CASSQESASRGKLFF.

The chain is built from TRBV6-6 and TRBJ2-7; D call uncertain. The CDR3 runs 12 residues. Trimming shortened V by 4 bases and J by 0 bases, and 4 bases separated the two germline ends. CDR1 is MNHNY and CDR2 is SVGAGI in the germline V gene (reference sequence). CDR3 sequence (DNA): TGTGCCAGCAGTTTCAACTCCTACGAGCAGTACTTC. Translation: CASSFNSYEQYF.

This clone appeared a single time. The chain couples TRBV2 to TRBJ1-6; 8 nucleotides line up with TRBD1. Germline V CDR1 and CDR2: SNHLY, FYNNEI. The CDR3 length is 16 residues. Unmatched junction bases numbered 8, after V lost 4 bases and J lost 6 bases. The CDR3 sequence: CASSVTGEELNSPLHF. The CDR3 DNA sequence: TGTGCCAGCAGTGTGACAGGGGAGGAGCTTAATTCACCCCTCCACTTT.

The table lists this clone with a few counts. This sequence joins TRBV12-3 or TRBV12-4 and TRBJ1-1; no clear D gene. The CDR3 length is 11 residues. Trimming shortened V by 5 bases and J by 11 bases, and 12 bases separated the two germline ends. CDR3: CASSTGLRAFF. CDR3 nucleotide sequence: TGTGCCAGCAGTACGGGGTTGAGGGCTTTCTTT.

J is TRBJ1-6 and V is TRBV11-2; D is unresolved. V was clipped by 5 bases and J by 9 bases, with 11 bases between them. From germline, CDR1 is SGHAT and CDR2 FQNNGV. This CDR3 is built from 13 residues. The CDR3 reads CASSRGLFSPLHF. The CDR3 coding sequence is TGTGCCAGCAGCAGAGGACTTTTTTCACCCCTCCACTTT.

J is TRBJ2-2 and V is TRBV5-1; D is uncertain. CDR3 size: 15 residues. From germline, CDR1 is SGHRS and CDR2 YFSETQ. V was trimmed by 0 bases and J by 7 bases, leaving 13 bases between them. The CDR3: CASSLVGDNLGELFF. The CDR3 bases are TGCGCCAGCAGCTTGGTTGGTGACAATCTCGGGGAGCTGTTTTTT. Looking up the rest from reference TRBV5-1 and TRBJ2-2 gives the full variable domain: KAGVTQTPRYLIKTRGQQVTLSCSPISGHRSVSWYQQTPGQGLQFLFEYFSETQRNKGNFPGRFSGRQFSNSRSEMNVSTLELGDSALYLCASSLVGDNLGELFFGEGSRLTVL.

DNA for the CDR3: TGTGCCAGCACCCGGACCGGGGAGCTGTTTTTT. Its protein is CASTRTGELFF. This rearrangement joins TRBV6-5 to TRBJ2-2; D gene uncertain. Trimming took 7 bases from V and 5 from J, leaving 5 bases between them. The CDR3 loop spans 11 amino acids. The germline gives CDR1 MNHEY, CDR2 SVGAGI.

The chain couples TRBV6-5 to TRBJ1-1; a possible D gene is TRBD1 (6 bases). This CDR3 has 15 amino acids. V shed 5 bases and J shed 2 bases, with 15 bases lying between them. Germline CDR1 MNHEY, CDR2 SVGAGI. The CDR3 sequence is CASSLGTSINTEAFF. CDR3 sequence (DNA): TGTGCCAGCAGTCTCGGGACATCTATTAACACTGAAGCTTTCTTT.

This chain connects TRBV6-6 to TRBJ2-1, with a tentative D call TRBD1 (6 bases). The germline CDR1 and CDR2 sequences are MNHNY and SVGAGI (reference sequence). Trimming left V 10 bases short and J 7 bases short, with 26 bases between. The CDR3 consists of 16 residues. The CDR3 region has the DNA TGTGCCATCCTAAGGGGATCGAGGGGGACCTCAAATGAGCAGTTCTTC. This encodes CAILRGSRGTSNEQFF.

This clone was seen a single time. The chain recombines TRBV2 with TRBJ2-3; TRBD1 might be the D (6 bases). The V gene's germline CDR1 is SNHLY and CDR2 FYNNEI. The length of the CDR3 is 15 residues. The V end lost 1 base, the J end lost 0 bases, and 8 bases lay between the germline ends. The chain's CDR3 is CASSEGQASTDTQYF. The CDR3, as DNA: TGTGCCAGCAGTGAAGGACAGGCGAGCACAGATACGCAGTATTTT.

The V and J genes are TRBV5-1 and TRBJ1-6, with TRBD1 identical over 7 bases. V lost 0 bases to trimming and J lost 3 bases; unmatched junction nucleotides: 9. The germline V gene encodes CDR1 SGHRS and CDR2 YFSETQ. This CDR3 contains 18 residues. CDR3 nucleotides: TGCGCCAGCAGCTTGGATGACAGGGCGGCGGACTATAATTCACCCCTCCACTTT. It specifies CASSLDDRAADYNSPLHF. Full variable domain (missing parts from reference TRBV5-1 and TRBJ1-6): KAGVTQTPRYLIKTRGQQVTLSCSPISGHRSVSWYQQTPGQGLQFLFEYFSETQRNKGNFPGRFSGRQFSNSRSEMNVSTLELGDSALYLCASSLDDRAADYNSPLHFGNGTRLTVT.

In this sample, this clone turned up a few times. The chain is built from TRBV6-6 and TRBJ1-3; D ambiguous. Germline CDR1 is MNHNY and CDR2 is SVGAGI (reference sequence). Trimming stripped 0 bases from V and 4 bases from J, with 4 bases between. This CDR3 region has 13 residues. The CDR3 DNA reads TGTGCCAGCAGTTACTCTACAGGAAACACCATATATTTT. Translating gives CASSYSTGNTIYF.

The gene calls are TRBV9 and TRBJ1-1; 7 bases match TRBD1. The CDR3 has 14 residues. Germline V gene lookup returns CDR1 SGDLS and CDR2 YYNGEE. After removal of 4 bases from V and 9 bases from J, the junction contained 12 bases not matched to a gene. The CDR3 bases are TGTGCCAGCAGCCCAATCGGACAGGAGATAAAAGCTTTCTTT. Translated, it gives CASSPIGQEIKAFF. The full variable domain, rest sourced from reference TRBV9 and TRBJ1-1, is DSGVTQTPKHLITATGQRVTLRCSPRSGDLSVYWYQQSLDQGLQFLIQYYNGEERAKGNILERFSAQQFPDLHSELNLSSLELGDSALYFCASSPIGQEIKAFFGQGTRLTVV.

CDR3 sequence reads: CASSSPPGQSSYNSPLHF. The CDR3 DNA reads TGTGCCAGCAGCTCGCCTCCGGGACAGAGCTCCTATAATTCACCCCTCCACTTT. The chain recombines TRBV7-9 with TRBJ1-6; TRBD1 matches 7 bases. Germline lookup yields CDR1 SEHNR and CDR2 FQNEAQ (reference sequence). This CDR3 has 18 residues. V was clipped by 4 bases and J by 0 bases; unmatched bases: 9.

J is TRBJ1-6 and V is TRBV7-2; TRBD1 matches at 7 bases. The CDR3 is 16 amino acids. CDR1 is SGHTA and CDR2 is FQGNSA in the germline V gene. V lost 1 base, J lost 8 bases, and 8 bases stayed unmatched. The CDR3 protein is CASSLDSGTADSPLHF. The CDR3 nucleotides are TGTGCCAGCAGCTTAGATTCTGGGACAGCTGATTCACCCCTCCACTTT.

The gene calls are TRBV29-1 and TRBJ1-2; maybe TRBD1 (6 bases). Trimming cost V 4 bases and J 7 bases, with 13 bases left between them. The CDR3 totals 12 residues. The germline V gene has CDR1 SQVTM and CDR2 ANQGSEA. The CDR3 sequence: CSVGTVVGGYTF. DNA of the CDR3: TGCAGCGTTGGGACAGTGGTCGGTGGCTACACCTTC.